The clone carrying this T cell receptor beta chain has more than one count but fewer than ten. Its cognate antigen is unknown. This record comes from a study of beta chain features in type 1 diabetes. On the study more broadly: Sorted cells numbering roughly 100,000,000 were examined across all samples.

Findings and limits, study-wide: Insertions were fewer and deletions more numerous at VDJ junctions in type 1 diabetes patients.

The CDR3 length is 15 residues. Investigators reverse transcribed all isolated RNA, so they sequenced expressed TCRB transcripts. Measured with immunoSEQ multiplex PCR; TCRdb has only the in-frame clones, and not every one. In the table there are some 150,000 clones, around 10% of which are singletons. The sequence derives from a man aged 18 to 30 in good health. Sequenced: central memory CD4+ T cells from blood. The chain couples TRBV21-1 to TRBJ2-7. TRBV21-1 is a pseudogene. CDR3 in amino acids: CASSQGGGGSYEQYF. As DNA, the CDR3 is TGTGCCAGCAGCCAAGGGGGTGGGGGCTCCTACGAGCAGTACTTC.